These 2 T cell receptor beta chains were all obtained from the same sample, sequenced in a study of shared clonotypes between healthy human individuals. TCRdb's copy holds only in-frame clones and misses some; the assay was immunoSEQ multiplex PCR. The table has around 2.1 million clones, more than 90% seen once. Sequenced input: naive CD4+ T cells sorted from blood. Subset denoted: CD45RA+ positively selected. Source of these receptors: a young man in good health.

This chain uses TRBV30 with TRBJ2-1; D is possibly TRBD1 (6 bases). The CDR3 covers 15 residues. Trimming removed 4 bases at V and 9 bases at J, with 22 bases between. The germline V gene encodes CDR1 GTSNPN and CDR2 SVGIG (reference sequence). CDR3 nucleotides: TGTGCCTGGAACCCCAAAAGGAACAGGGTACCTGAGCAGTTCTTC. As protein: CAWNPKRNRVPEQFF.

V gene TRBV7-2 combines with J gene TRBJ2-1; 10 nucleotides align to TRBD1. This CDR3 has 15 residues. Germline V CDR1 and CDR2: SGHTA, FQGNSA. V lost 5 bases, J lost 5 bases, and 6 bases stayed unmatched. In nucleotides, the CDR3 is TGTGCCAGCAGCCCCGACAGGGGGCCCCACAATGAGCAGTTCTTC. Its protein product is CASSPDRGPHNEQFF.